These T cell receptor beta chains were read from a single sample in a study of a mutant IDH1 vaccine in newly diagnosed glioma. These receptors have no known antigen. Assay: immunoSEQ multiplex PCR; the TCRdb copy retains only in-frame clones and omits some. Among 84,000 or so clones listed, approximately 78% were seen once. This sample comprised PBMCs, obtained from a glioma patient whose treatment included an IDH1 peptide vaccine. These receptors were taken from a man aged 40-55 years with glioma. Each CDR3 is given with its conserved first and last residue. Each record gives: V gene, D gene, J gene, clone size, CDR3 protein, CDR3 DNA. A D gene is named only where the DNA matches it firmly. Part of the rows lack a size; the others show once, few, many or a class for expanded clones.

TRBV28	TRBD1	TRBJ2-7	large	CASRGQSSYEQYF	TGTGCCAGCAGGGGACAGTCCTCCTACGAGCAGTACTTC
TRBV6-4	TRBD2	TRBJ2-3	few	CASSDSTSGGADTQYF	TGTGCCAGCAGTGACTCGACTAGCGGGGGGGCAGATACGCAGTATTTT
TRBV27	TRBD2	TRBJ2-7	.	CASRLAGTSYEQYF	TGTGCCAGCAGACTAGCGGGTACCTCCTACGAGCAGTACTTC
TRBV18	.	TRBJ1-1	.	CASSPGTVNTEAFF	TGTGCCAGCTCACCGGGGACTGTCAACACTGAAGCTTTCTTT
TRBV19	.	TRBJ2-1	.	CASSIARSDEQFF	TGTGCCAGTAGTATTGCTAGGTCCGATGAGCAGTTCTTC
TRBV5-5	.	TRBJ2-7	.	CASSLRYGSEYYEQYF	TGTGCCAGCAGCTTGAGGTACGGCTCGGAGTACTACGAGCAGTACTTC
TRBV28	.	TRBJ1-5	.	CASTPPQGRRGGNQPQHF	TGTGCCAGCACCCCCCCCCAGGGCAGGCGGGGGGGCAATCAGCCCCAGCATTTT
TRBV4-3	.	TRBJ2-5	.	CASSLGLQETQYF	TGCGCCAGCAGCCTAGGACTCCAAGAGACCCAGTACTTC
TRBV11-2	.	TRBJ2-7	once	CASSLDPGGYEQYF	TGTGCCAGCAGCTTAGATCCAGGAGGATACGAGCAGTACTTC
TRBV5-4	.	TRBJ2-6	.	CASYIYSGANVLTF	TGTGCCAGCTATATATACTCTGGGGCCAACGTCCTGACTTTC
TRBV7-9	.	TRBJ2-7	.	CASSPRTDSYEQYF	TGTGCCAGCAGCCCAAGGACTGATTCCTACGAGCAGTACTTC
TRBV5-5	TRBD2	TRBJ2-1	.	CASSLGLAGYDEQFF	TGTGCCAGCAGCCTCGGACTAGCGGGGTACGATGAGCAGTTCTTC
TRBV5-4	TRBD1	TRBJ1-2	few	CASSAGQYYGYTF	TGTGCCAGCAGCGCGGGACAGTACTATGGCTACACCTTC
TRBV12-5	.	TRBJ2-1	.	CASGLVLGVGALSYNEQFF	TGTGCTAGTGGTTTGGTACTGGGTGTGGGGGCCCTCTCCTACAATGAGCAGTTCTTC
TRBV6-5	TRBD2	TRBJ2-1	.	CASRPGTSGSYEQFF	TGTGCCAGCAGGCCCGGGACTAGCGGGAGTTATGAGCAGTTCTTC
TRBV6-6	.	TRBJ1-1	few	CASSYTSTEAFF	TGTGCCAGCAGTTATACCAGCACTGAAGCTTTCTTT
TRBV5-1	TRBD1	TRBJ1-4	.	CASSADRANEKLFF	TGCGCCAGCAGCGCAGACAGGGCAAATGAAAAACTGTTTTTT
TRBV11-2	.	TRBJ2-3	.	CASSLADTQYF	TGTGCCAGCAGCTTAGCCGATACGCAGTATTTT
TRBV2	.	TRBJ2-2	few	CASSVAPSNTGELFF	TGTGCCAGCAGTGTGGCGCCATCGAACACCGGGGAGCTGTTTTTT
TRBV5-4	.	TRBJ2-1	.	CASSLDPGSYNEQFF	TGTGCCAGCAGCTTGGATCCAGGCTCCTACAATGAGCAGTTCTTC
TRBV7-9	.	TRBJ1-2	.	CASSQAAGHRGYTF	TGTGCCAGCAGCCAAGCCGCAGGGCACCGGGGCTACACCTTC
TRBV18	.	TRBJ2-7	.	CASSPDNYEQYF	TGTGCCAGCTCACCGGATAACTACGAGCAGTACTTC
TRBV11-2	TRBD2	TRBJ2-7	once	CASSLVEAGGEQYF	TGTGCCAGCAGCTTAGTCGAAGCGGGGGGCGAGCAGTACTTC
TRBV10-3	.	TRBJ1-1	few	CAIKPGGNTEAFF	TGTGCCATCAAGCCGGGGGGGAACACTGAAGCTTTCTTT
TRBV5-4	TRBD1	TRBJ2-1	.	CASSPRQGNEQFF	TGTGCCAGCAGCCCCCGACAGGGCAATGAGCAGTTCTTC